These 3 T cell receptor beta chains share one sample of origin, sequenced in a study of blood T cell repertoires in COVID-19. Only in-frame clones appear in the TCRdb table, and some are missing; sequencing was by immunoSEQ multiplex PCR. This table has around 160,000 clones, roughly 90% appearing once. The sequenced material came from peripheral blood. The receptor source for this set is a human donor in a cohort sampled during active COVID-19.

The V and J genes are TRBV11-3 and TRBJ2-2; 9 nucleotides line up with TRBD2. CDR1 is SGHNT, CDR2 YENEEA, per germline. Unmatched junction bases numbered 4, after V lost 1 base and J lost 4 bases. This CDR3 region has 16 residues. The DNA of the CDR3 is TGTGCCAGCAGCTTAGGCGGGGGGGCCTTCACCGGGGAGCTGTTTTTT. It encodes CASSLGGGAFTGELFF.

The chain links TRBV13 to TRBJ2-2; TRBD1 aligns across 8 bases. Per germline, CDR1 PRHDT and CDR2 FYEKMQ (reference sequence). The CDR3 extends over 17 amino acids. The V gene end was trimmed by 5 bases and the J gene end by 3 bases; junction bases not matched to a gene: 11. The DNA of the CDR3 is TGTGCCAGCAGCCTACGGGACAGGATAGTGGACACCGGGGAGCTGTTTTTT. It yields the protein CASSLRDRIVDTGELFF.

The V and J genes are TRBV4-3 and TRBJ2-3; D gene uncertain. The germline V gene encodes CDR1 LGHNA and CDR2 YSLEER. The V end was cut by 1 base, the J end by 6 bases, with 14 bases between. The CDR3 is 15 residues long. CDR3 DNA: TGCGCCAGCAGCCAAGGGGTGCGCTCCGGGGATACGCAGTATTTT. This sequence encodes CASSQGVRSGDTQYF.